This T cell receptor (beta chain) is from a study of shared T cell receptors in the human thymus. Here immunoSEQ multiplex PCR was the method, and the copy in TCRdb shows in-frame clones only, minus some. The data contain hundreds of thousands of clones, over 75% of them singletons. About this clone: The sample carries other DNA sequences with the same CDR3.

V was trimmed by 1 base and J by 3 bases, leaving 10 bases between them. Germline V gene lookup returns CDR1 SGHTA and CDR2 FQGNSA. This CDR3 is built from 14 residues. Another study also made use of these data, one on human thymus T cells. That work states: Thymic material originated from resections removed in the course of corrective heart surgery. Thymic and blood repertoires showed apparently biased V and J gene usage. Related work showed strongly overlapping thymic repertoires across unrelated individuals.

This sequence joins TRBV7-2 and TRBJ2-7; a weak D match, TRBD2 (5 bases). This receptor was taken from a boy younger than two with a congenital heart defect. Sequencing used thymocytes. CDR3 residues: CASSLGLAYYEQYF. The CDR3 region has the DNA TGTGCCAGCAGCTTAGGGCTAGCTTACTACGAGCAGTACTTC.